Below are 21 T cell receptor beta chains sequenced from a single sample in a study of cytomegalovirus exposure and HLA in healthy donors. Use of 60 Vbeta and 13 Jbeta primers characterized the PCR. Measured with immunoSEQ multiplex PCR; TCRdb has only the in-frame clones, and not every one. This table holds roughly 230,000 clones, 70% to 90% found once. Sequencing used PBMCs. The source of these receptors is a girl aged 2 to 10 in good health and CMV-seronegative.

This chain links TRBV29-1 with TRBJ2-1; TRBD2 agrees at 8 bases. The trim removed 4 bases at V and 6 bases at J, leaving 5 bases unmatched. The CDR3 is 13 amino acids. Germline-derived CDR1 and CDR2 are SQVTM and ANQGSEA. CDR3 coding DNA: TGCAGCGTTGTTGCGGGAGGTCTCAATGAGCAGTTCTTC. It encodes CSVVAGGLNEQFF.

This clone turned up a few times. The chain combines TRBV16 with TRBJ2-7; perhaps TRBD1 as D (6 bases). Germline V lookup: CDR1 KGHSY, CDR2 FQNENV. The CDR3 covers 15 residues. With 7 bases removed from V and 0 bases from J, the gap between germline ends came to 16 bases. The CDR3 protein is CASTWTALSSYEQYF. Written as DNA, the CDR3 is TGTGCCAGCACCTGGACAGCCTTGAGCTCCTACGAGCAGTACTTC.

The sample holds a few counts of this clone. The V gene is TRBV18, the J gene TRBJ1-2; 7 bases agree with TRBD1. The CDR3 contains 16 residues. Trimming took 4 bases from V and 5 from J; bases not matched to a gene: 13. The germline gives CDR1 KGHSH, CDR2 LQKENI. CDR3 nucleotides: TGTGCCAGCTCACTGGAGTACAGGGGTGAAGGGTATGGCTACACCTTC. Residues: CASSLEYRGEGYGYTF.

V and J are TRBV27 and TRBJ2-3, with 7 bases matching TRBD1. Germline trimming cut 7 bases from V and 7 bases from J; bases unmatched to any gene: 8. CDR1 is MNHEY, CDR2 SMNVEV, per germline (reference sequence). The CDR3 loop spans 13 amino acids. The CDR3 coding sequence is TGTGCCAGCACGGCTAGGGACAGTTATACGCAGTATTTT. Its protein is CASTARDSYTQYF.

The chain links TRBV6-1 to TRBJ2-1; possibly TRBD2 for D (6 bases). The V end lost 6 bases, the J end lost 3 bases, and 9 bases lay between the germline ends. The CDR3 is made up of 13 amino acids. In germline, CDR1 is MNHNS, CDR2 SASEGT. The CDR3 sequence is CASSQGGYNEQFF. The CDR3 DNA reads TGTGCCAGCAGCCAGGGAGGCTACAATGAGCAGTTCTTC.

The CDR3, as DNA: TGCGCCAGCAGCTTGAACAGGGGCCCAATGAACACTGAAGCTTTCTTT. This sequence encodes CASSLNRGPMNTEAFF. The V and J genes are TRBV5-1 and TRBJ1-1; 7 nucleotides align to TRBD1. Trimming removed 1 base from V and 0 bases from J; junction bases left unmatched: 6. CDR3 length equals 16 residues. Germline CDR1 and CDR2: SGHRS and YFSETQ.

The chain links TRBV19 to TRBJ2-1; D not resolved. This CDR3 has 15 amino acids. Germline V lookup: CDR1 LNHDA, CDR2 SQIVND (reference sequence). Trimming left V 7 bases short and J 4 bases short, with 17 bases between. CDR3 sequence: CASTLSPASYNEQFF. In DNA, the CDR3 is TGTGCCAGTACCCTCAGCCCGGCTAGTTACAATGAGCAGTTCTTC.

The genes are TRBV4-1 and TRBJ2-7; 13 positions agree with TRBD2. Trimming at V came to 0 bases and at J to 0 bases, leaving 17 bases not matched to a gene. Looked up from germline, CDR1 is MGHRA and CDR2 is YSYEKL. The CDR3 loop spans 22 amino acids. CDR3 in DNA: TGCGCCAGCAGCCAAGAGTTTGGTGCTCCGGGACTAGCGGGGCGAAGCTCCTACGAGCAGTACTTC. It codes for CASSQEFGAPGLAGRSSYEQYF.

The chain is built from TRBV2 and TRBJ2-2; 10 bases fit TRBD2. The CDR3 consists of 18 residues. Germline CDR1 SNHLY, CDR2 FYNNEI. Trimming at V came to 2 bases and at J to 3 bases, leaving 9 bases not matched to a gene. The CDR3 nucleotides read TGTGCCAGCAGTGAATTGGCTAGCGGGAGAACTGACACCGGGGAGCTGTTTTTT. It specifies CASSELASGRTDTGELFF.

The chain carries TRBV9 and TRBJ1-1; a weak D match, TRBD1 (5 bases). Germline CDR1 reads SGDLS; CDR2 reads YYNGEE. Trimming took 0 bases from V and 5 from J, leaving 8 bases between them. This CDR3 spans 13 amino acids. The CDR3 DNA reads as TGTGCCAGCAGCGTAGGACAGAAAACTGAAGCTTTCTTT. It specifies CASSVGQKTEAFF.

The gene calls are TRBV5-1 and TRBJ1-1, with TRBD1 identical over 10 bases. The CDR3 has 15 amino acids. Looked up from germline, CDR1 is SGHRS and CDR2 is YFSETQ. J gave up 5 bases and V 3 bases, and 7 bases lay outside the gene matches. This CDR3 is CASSWGDRGRTEAFF. The CDR3 DNA sequence: TGCGCCAGCAGCTGGGGAGACAGGGGGCGAACTGAAGCTTTCTTT.

The chain uses TRBV9 and TRBJ2-7, with D possibly TRBD2 on 6 matching bases. This CDR3 is built from 14 residues. Germline CDR1 reads SGDLS; CDR2 reads YYNGEE. Trimming shortened V by 0 bases and J by 3 bases, and 10 bases separated the two germline ends. The CDR3 DNA reads as TGTGCCAGCAGCGTAGGCGGGACCGGCTACGAGCAGTACTTC. Its translation: CASSVGGTGYEQYF.

The chain employs TRBV4-1 and TRBJ2-3; TRBD1 is a possible D gene (6 bases). There are 18 residues in the CDR3. Between the trimmed V and J ends, which lost 2 bases and 4 bases, there was a span of 22 bases. CDR1 is MGHRA and CDR2 is YSYEKL in the germline V gene. Here the CDR3 reads CASSQWPKGGRLADTQYF. In DNA, the CDR3 is TGCGCCAGCAGCCAATGGCCCAAAGGGGGTCGACTCGCAGATACGCAGTATTTT.

The V gene is TRBV6-5, the J gene TRBJ1-6; D call uncertain. CDR3 length: 13 amino acids. The germline V gene has CDR1 MNHEY and CDR2 SVGAGI. Trimming stripped 9 bases from V and 8 bases from J, with 14 bases between. Here the CDR3 reads CASRVWEDSPLHF. The DNA for the CDR3 is TGTGCCAGTAGGGTGTGGGAGGATTCACCCCTCCACTTT.

A few counts support this clone. The chain carries TRBV5-1 and TRBJ1-1; 7 positions agree with TRBD1. After removal of 2 bases from V and 11 bases from J, the junction contained 9 bases not matched to a gene. Per germline, CDR1 SGHRS and CDR2 YFSETQ. CDR3 length: 13 residues. As DNA, the CDR3 is TGCGCCAGCAGCTTCGACAGGGCAGAGGTGGCTTTCTTT. Translation gives CASSFDRAEVAFF.

This clone was observed once. The J gene is TRBJ2-3, the V gene TRBV19; D unclear. Germline V lookup: CDR1 LNHDA, CDR2 SQIVND (reference sequence). The germline V and J ends were trimmed by 3 bases and 3 bases, with 10 bases remaining between them. This CDR3 has 14 residues. In DNA, the CDR3 is TGTGCCAGTAGTATTGTGGGCGCGACAGATACGCAGTATTTT. Protein sequence: CASSIVGATDTQYF.

This rearrangement joins TRBV11-2 to TRBJ2-5, with D unclear. Germline V gene data show CDR1 as SGHAT and CDR2 as FQNNGV. The ends were cut back, 7 bases at V and 1 base at J, with 19 bases in the middle. The CDR3 loop spans 16 amino acids. CDR3 sequence: CASTEVALQGQETQYF. CDR3 bases: TGTGCCAGCACCGAGGTGGCTCTTCAAGGCCAAGAGACCCAGTACTTC.

The chain is built from TRBV6-1 and TRBJ2-7; D unresolved. This CDR3 region has 14 residues. CDR1 is MNHNS and CDR2 is SASEGT in the germline V gene. Deletions cut 7 bases from V and 0 bases from J, with 13 bases between. The CDR3 protein is CASKPVASSYEQYF. CDR3 nucleotide sequence: TGTGCCAGCAAACCTGTGGCCTCCTCCTACGAGCAGTACTTC.

The chain recombines TRBV4-2 with TRBJ2-5; tentatively, D is TRBD2 (6 bases). This CDR3 region has 16 residues. Germline V CDR1 and CDR2: LGHNA, YNFKEQ. V lost 0 bases to trimming and J lost 2 bases, with 13 bases between them. This CDR3 reads CASSQDFAGLQETQYF. Written as DNA, the CDR3 is TGTGCCAGCAGCCAAGATTTCGCGGGGCTTCAAGAGACCCAGTACTTC.

The chain uses TRBV29-1 and TRBJ1-5, with a tentative D call TRBD1 (5 bases). This CDR3 spans 11 amino acids. Trimming removed 3 bases from V and 12 bases from J, with 12 bases in between. The germline CDR1 and CDR2 sequences are SQVTM and ANQGSEA. CDR3 in amino acids: CSVEKSGLQHF. The CDR3 nucleotides are TGCAGCGTTGAGAAATCAGGGCTCCAGCATTTT.

The J gene is TRBJ2-2, the V gene TRBV25-1; TRBD2 matches at 10 bases. The CDR3 sequence is 16 residues long. The J segment lost 2 bases and the V segment lost 8 bases, leaving 8 bases of the junction unmatched. Germline V gene sequence: CDR1 MGHDK, CDR2 SYGVNS. CDR3 in amino acids: CASAGLAEFNTGELFF. The CDR3 nucleotides read TGTGCCAGCGCTGGACTAGCGGAATTTAACACCGGGGAGCTGTTTTTT.